The 31 T cell receptor beta chains reported below all come from one sample, sequenced in a study of blood T cell repertoires in COVID-19. Generated by immunoSEQ multiplex PCR, the TCRdb table keeps only in-frame clones and is missing some. Of more than 150,000 clones listed, more than 75% are singletons. The sample comprised peripheral blood. The receptor set was obtained from a man aged 40-49 years with active or convalescent COVID-19.

The CDR3: CASSLAGTGTRETQYF. The CDR3 bases are TGCGCCAGCAGCTTGGCCGGTACAGGGACGAGGGAGACCCAGTACTTC. The chain joins TRBV5-1 to TRBJ2-5, with TRBD1 as a possible D gene (6 bases). From germline, CDR1 is SGHRS and CDR2 YFSETQ. This CDR3 spans 16 amino acids. The germline V and J ends were trimmed by 0 bases and 5 bases, with 17 bases remaining between them.

This clone came up a few times. This chain links TRBV6-1 with TRBJ1-3, with a possible D match to TRBD1 (6 bases). Germline CDR1 and CDR2: MNHNS and SASEGT. V was pared by 3 bases and J by 8 bases, with 11 bases between. This CDR3 is 13 amino acids long. CDR3 DNA sequence: TGTGCCAGCAGTGACGCCAGGGGTTACACCATATATTTT. Its translation: CASSDARGYTIYF.

This clone was seen only once. The chain couples TRBV5-1 to TRBJ1-1, with D perhaps TRBD1 (6 bases). V lost 4 bases and J lost 1, with 8 bases in between. The CDR3 is made up of 13 amino acids. CDR1 is SGHRS, CDR2 YFSETQ, per germline. The CDR3 loop is CASSGGRNTEAFF. The CDR3 nucleotides are TGCGCCAGCAGCGGGGGCAGGAACACTGAAGCTTTCTTT.

V usage is TRBV3-1 (or the pseudogene TRBV3-2) and J usage is TRBJ2-1; 14 nucleotides match TRBD2. The CDR3 contains 16 residues. The J segment lost 7 bases and the V segment lost 1 base, leaving 3 bases of the junction unmatched. Germline-derived CDR1 and CDR2 are LGHDT and YNNKEL (reference sequence). The CDR3 sequence: CASSQVGLAGVNEQFF. CDR3 in DNA: TGTGCCAGCAGCCAAGTGGGACTAGCGGGGGTTAATGAGCAGTTCTTC.

The chain combines TRBV2 with TRBJ2-1; maybe TRBD2 (6 bases). Trimming took off 0 bases at V and 3 bases at J, with 12 bases between the two ends. This CDR3 contains 16 residues. Germline CDR1 is SNHLY and CDR2 is FYNNEI. This chain's CDR3 is CASSEARGGVYNEQFF. The CDR3 DNA is TGTGCCAGCAGTGAAGCGCGGGGCGGTGTCTACAATGAGCAGTTCTTC.

This clone was detected only once. The rearrangement joins TRBV7-3 to TRBJ2-3; a weak D match, TRBD1 (6 bases). Germline V CDR1 and CDR2: SGHTA, FQGTGA. The CDR3 is 19 residues long. The CDR3 region is CARLSATPGPGESTDTQYF. The CDR3 DNA reads as TGTGCAAGACTCTCTGCTACTCCGGGGCCAGGGGAAAGCACAGATACGCAGTATTTT.

The genes are TRBV7-9 and TRBJ1-1; 7 nucleotides agree with TRBD1. V gave up 7 bases and J gave up 5 bases; unmatched junction bases: 10. CDR1 and CDR2 (germline): SEHNR, FQNEAQ (reference sequence). The CDR3 has 14 amino acids. The CDR3 sequence is CASTVPGGWTEAFF. CDR3 sequence (DNA): TGTGCCAGCACCGTCCCAGGGGGATGGACTGAAGCTTTCTTT.

This chain connects TRBV9 to TRBJ2-2; D gene uncertain. The CDR3 runs 13 residues. CDR1 SGDLS and CDR2 YYNGEE come from the germline V gene. Trimming stripped 1 base from V and 3 bases from J, with 4 bases between. The CDR3 sequence: CASSVSDTGELFF. DNA for the CDR3: TGTGCCAGCAGCGTATCAGACACCGGGGAGCTGTTTTTT.

V usage is TRBV7-8 and J usage is TRBJ1-2; 10 bases align to TRBD1. Germline V gene sequence: CDR1 SGHVS, CDR2 FQNEAQ. The CDR3 is 18 residues long. With V trimmed by 5 bases and J by 5 bases, 17 bases remained unmatched. CDR3 in DNA: TGTGCCAGCAGCCAGGACCGGACAGGGGGGACGTTAAATTATGGCTACACCTTC. It specifies CASSQDRTGGTLNYGYTF.

The chain is built from TRBV2 and TRBJ2-5, with TRBD2 matching 12 bases. Germline trimming cut 4 bases from V and 4 bases from J; bases unmatched to any gene: 7. This CDR3 comprises 16 residues. The germline V gene has CDR1 SNHLY and CDR2 FYNNEI. The CDR3 DNA reads as TGTGCCAGCAGTGGTCGGCTAGCGGGGGGGCTAGAGACCCAGTACTTC. Translation gives CASSGRLAGGLETQYF.

The rearrangement links TRBV13 to TRBJ2-5, with D perhaps TRBD2 (6 bases). V shed 1 base and J shed 5 bases, with 11 bases lying between them. CDR1 is PRHDT and CDR2 is FYEKMQ in the germline V gene (reference sequence). The CDR3 totals 14 residues. The CDR3 sequence: CASSLDSGRETQYF. In DNA, the CDR3 is TGTGCCAGCAGCTTAGATAGCGGAAGGGAGACCCAGTACTTC. Complete variable domain (other parts from reference TRBV13 and TRBJ2-5): AAGVIQSPRHLIKEKRETATLKCYPIPRHDTVYWYQQGPGQDPQFLISFYEKMQSDKGSIPDRFSAQQFSDYHSELNMSSLELGDSALYFCASSLDSGRETQYFGPGTRLLVL.

The chain carries TRBV9 and TRBJ1-1; possibly TRBD1 for D (5 bases). V was clipped by 5 bases and J by 3 bases, with 14 bases between them. Per germline, CDR1 SGDLS and CDR2 YYNGEE. The CDR3 contains 14 residues. CDR3 residues: CASSRQWGDTEAFF. The CDR3 DNA reads TGTGCCAGCAGTCGGCAATGGGGGGACACTGAAGCTTTCTTT.

The gene calls are TRBV29-1 and TRBJ1-2; D might be TRBD1 (5 bases). The germline CDR1 and CDR2 sequences are SQVTM and ANQGSEA. Trimming pared 3 bases from V and 3 bases from J, leaving 20 bases between. The CDR3 runs to 16 residues. The CDR3 reads CSVDEGLREKDYGYTF. CDR3 DNA: TGCAGCGTTGATGAGGGGCTGCGGGAGAAAGACTATGGCTACACCTTC.

This clone was found once. The chain has TRBV15 and TRBJ2-3; 9 bases are a match to TRBD2. The CDR3 sequence is 16 residues long. V trimming: 0 bases; J trimming: 2 bases; junction bases outside the gene matches: 3. CDR1 is LNHNV, CDR2 YYDKDF, per germline (reference sequence). This CDR3 is CATSRDSGLATDTQYF. The CDR3 nucleotides read TGTGCCACCAGCAGAGATTCGGGACTAGCCACAGATACGCAGTATTTT.

The V and J genes are TRBV5-4 and TRBJ1-2; possibly TRBD1 for D (6 bases). CDR1 SGHNT and CDR2 YYREEE come from the germline V gene (reference sequence). V dropped 0 bases and J dropped 8 bases, with 17 bases sitting between them. The CDR3 contains 15 residues. The CDR3 here is CASSLDRQGWEGYTF. The CDR3 DNA is TGTGCCAGCAGCTTGGATAGGCAGGGGTGGGAGGGCTACACCTTC.

The genes are TRBV11-3 and TRBJ2-7, with TRBD2 identical over 8 bases. Germline assignment: CDR1 SGHNT and CDR2 YENEEA. The CDR3 totals 16 residues. The V gene end was trimmed by 3 bases and the J gene end by 1 base; junction bases not matched to a gene: 8. The CDR3 nucleotides read TGTGCCAGCAGCTTGCAAACTAGCGGACTATCCTACGAGCAGTACTTC. Amino acid sequence: CASSLQTSGLSYEQYF.

The chain recombines TRBV7-9 with TRBJ2-2; D not resolved. Trimming took off 6 bases at V and 0 bases at J, with 8 bases between the two ends. Germline CDR1 is SEHNR and CDR2 is FQNEAQ (reference sequence). The CDR3 has 14 residues. The CDR3 DNA reads as TGTGCCAGCAGGGCGGCGACGAACACCGGGGAGCTGTTTTTT. It is translated as CASRAATNTGELFF. The complete variable domain, with remaining parts taken from reference TRBV7-9 and TRBJ2-2, reads DTGVSQNPRHKITKRGQNVTFRCDPISEHNRLYWYRQTLGQGPEFLTYFQNEAQLEKSRLLSDRFSAERPKGSFSTLEIQRTEQGDSAMYLCASRAATNTGELFFGEGSRLTVL.

The chain carries TRBV7-9 and TRBJ2-1; D is perhaps TRBD2 (6 bases). CDR1 and CDR2 from the germline V gene are SEHNR and FQNEAQ (reference sequence). This CDR3 region has 12 residues. Deletions cut 5 bases from V and 10 bases from J, with 12 bases between. CDR3: CASSQEEGEQFF. CDR3 coding DNA: TGTGCCAGCAGCCAGGAGGAGGGGGAGCAGTTCTTC.

The CDR3, as DNA: TGTGCCAGCAGTTTCAGACAGCTTAACTATGGCTACACCTTC. Its translation is CASSFRQLNYGYTF. This chain uses TRBV28 with TRBJ1-2; TRBD1 might be the D (5 bases). This CDR3 contains 14 residues. The germline gives CDR1 MDHEN, CDR2 SYDVKM. Trimming left V 3 bases short and J 1 base short, with 9 bases between.

In this sample, this clone turned up once. The rearrangement joins TRBV9 to TRBJ1-4, with unresolved D. V was cut by 0 bases and J by 8 bases, with 11 bases left in between. This CDR3 has 14 amino acids. The germline gives CDR1 SGDLS, CDR2 YYNGEE. The CDR3 reads CASSVDWLQEKLFF. CDR3 in DNA: TGTGCCAGCAGCGTAGATTGGTTGCAGGAAAAACTGTTTTTT. The full variable domain, with the rest looked up from reference TRBV9 and TRBJ1-4, is DSGVTQTPKHLITATGQRVTLRCSPRSGDLSVYWYQQSLDQGLQFLIQYYNGEERAKGNILERFSAQQFPDLHSELNLSSLELGDSALYFCASSVDWLQEKLFFGSGTQLSVL.

The J gene is TRBJ1-4, the V gene TRBV29-1; 7 positions match TRBD1. Germline CDR1 SQVTM, CDR2 ANQGSEA. Trimming at V came to 7 bases and at J to 0 bases, leaving 5 bases not matched to a gene. The CDR3 spans 14 residues. The CDR3 nucleotides are TGCAGCGGCCGACAGGGAACAACTAATGAAAAACTGTTTTTT. This codes for CSGRQGTTNEKLFF.

The rearrangement joins TRBV24-1 to TRBJ2-3; D is perhaps TRBD1 (5 bases). CDR3 size: 15 residues. Germline V CDR1 and CDR2: KGHDR, SFDVKD. V was shortened by 3 bases and J by 4 bases, with 13 bases between the two germline ends. CDR3 amino acids: CATSDEQGVSDTQYF. CDR3 nucleotide sequence: TGTGCCACCAGTGATGAACAAGGGGTTTCAGATACGCAGTATTTT.

This chain uses TRBV19 with TRBJ1-6; D is possibly TRBD1 (5 bases). Trimming cost V 4 bases and J 5 bases, with 9 bases left between them. This CDR3 spans 14 amino acids. Germline V CDR1 and CDR2: LNHDA, SQIVND (reference sequence). In nucleotides, the CDR3 is TGTGCCAGTAGTAATGGGGGGGATAATTCACCCCTCCACTTT. Residues: CASSNGGDNSPLHF.

V is TRBV5-6 and J is TRBJ1-5, with a weak D call TRBD1 (6 bases). V lost 5 bases and J 7 bases, leaving 16 bases between the germline ends. Germline CDR1 is SGHDT and CDR2 is YYEEEE. The CDR3 runs to 14 residues. CDR3 amino acids: CASSLGAGLQPQHF. The DNA of the CDR3 is TGTGCCAGCAGTCTGGGGGCCGGATTGCAGCCCCAGCATTTT.

The chain employs TRBV24-1 and TRBJ2-7; 7 nucleotides line up with TRBD1. Per the germline V gene, CDR1 is KGHDR and CDR2 is SFDVKD. V was clipped by 3 bases and J by 8 bases; unmatched bases: 3. This CDR3 is built from 12 residues. The CDR3 sequence: CATSDEGGQQYF. DNA of the CDR3: TGTGCCACCAGTGATGAAGGGGGCCAGCAGTACTTC.

This clone has at least ten counts. The chain is built from TRBV5-6 and TRBJ1-5, with D possibly being TRBD1 (6 bases). The germline gives CDR1 SGHDT, CDR2 YYEEEE. The CDR3 is 15 residues long. The V end lost 4 bases, the J end lost 0 bases, and 11 bases lay between the germline ends. CDR3 in DNA: TGTGCCAGCAGCACACAGGGATTTAGCAATCAGCCCCAGCATTTT. Its translation: CASSTQGFSNQPQHF.

This rearrangement joins TRBV28 to TRBJ1-4; D is perhaps TRBD1 (6 bases). The length of the CDR3 is 15 residues. CDR1 MDHEN and CDR2 SYDVKM come from the germline V gene. Trimming pared 3 bases from V and 10 bases from J, leaving 18 bases between. The CDR3 loop reads CASSFNAGVHGKLFF. CDR3 nucleotides: TGTGCCAGCAGTTTTAATGCAGGGGTACACGGAAAACTGTTTTTT. Drawing the rest from reference TRBV28 and TRBJ1-4, the complete variable domain is DVKVTQSSRYLVKRTGEKVFLECVQDMDHENMFWYRQDPGLGLRLIYFSYDVKMKEKGDIPEGYSVSREKKERFSLILESASTNQTSMYLCASSFNAGVHGKLFFGSGTQLSVL.

V is TRBV6-5 and J is TRBJ1-2; no reliable D call. The CDR3 spans 11 residues. Germline CDR1 is MNHEY and CDR2 is SVGAGI. V was cut by 9 bases and J by 4 bases, with 9 bases left in between. The CDR3 bases are TGTGCCAGTTTAGGAGCCTATGGCTACACCTTC. It codes for CASLGAYGYTF.

The chain combines TRBV4-1 with TRBJ2-7; D gene unclear. V dropped 0 bases and J dropped 5 bases, with 14 bases sitting between them. Germline loops: CDR1 MGHRA, CDR2 YSYEKL. The CDR3 runs 15 residues. The CDR3 protein is CASSQELTPPNEQYF. CDR3 nucleotide sequence: TGCGCCAGCAGCCAAGAGCTGACTCCCCCCAACGAGCAGTACTTC.

The rearrangement links TRBV6-2 or TRBV6-3 to TRBJ2-7, with a possible D match to TRBD2 (6 bases). Deletions cut 2 bases from V and 0 bases from J, with 8 bases between. CDR1 is MNHEY, CDR2 SVGEGT, per germline. CDR3 size: 14 residues. CDR3 sequence (DNA): TGTGCCAGCAGTTACCGGGACTCCTCCTACGAGCAGTACTTC. Amino acid sequence: CASSYRDSSYEQYF.

This chain connects TRBV19 to TRBJ2-3, with D perhaps TRBD2 (5 bases). This CDR3 has 15 amino acids. V lost 3 bases and J lost 0, with 10 bases in between. CDR1 is LNHDA and CDR2 is SQIVND in the germline V gene (reference sequence). The CDR3 sequence is CASSMRRTSTDTQYF. The CDR3 DNA is TGTGCCAGTAGTATGCGACGGACTAGCACAGATACGCAGTATTTT.